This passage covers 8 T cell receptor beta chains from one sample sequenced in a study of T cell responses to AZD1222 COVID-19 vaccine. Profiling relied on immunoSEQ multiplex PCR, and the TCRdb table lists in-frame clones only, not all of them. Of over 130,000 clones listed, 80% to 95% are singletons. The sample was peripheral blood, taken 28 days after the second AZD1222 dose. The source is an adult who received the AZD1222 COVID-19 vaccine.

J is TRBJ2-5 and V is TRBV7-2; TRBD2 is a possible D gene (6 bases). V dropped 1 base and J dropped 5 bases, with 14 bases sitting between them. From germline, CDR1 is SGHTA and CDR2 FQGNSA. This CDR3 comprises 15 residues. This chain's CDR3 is CASSLEGRRGETQYF. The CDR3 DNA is TGTGCCAGCAGCTTAGAAGGGCGACGGGGGGAGACCCAGTACTTC.

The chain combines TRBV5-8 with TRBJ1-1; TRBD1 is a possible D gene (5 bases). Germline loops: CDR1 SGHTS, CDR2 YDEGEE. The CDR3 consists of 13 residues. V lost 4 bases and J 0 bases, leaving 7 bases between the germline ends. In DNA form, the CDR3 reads TGTGCCAGCAGCCTGACAGTGAACACTGAAGCTTTCTTT. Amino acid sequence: CASSLTVNTEAFF.

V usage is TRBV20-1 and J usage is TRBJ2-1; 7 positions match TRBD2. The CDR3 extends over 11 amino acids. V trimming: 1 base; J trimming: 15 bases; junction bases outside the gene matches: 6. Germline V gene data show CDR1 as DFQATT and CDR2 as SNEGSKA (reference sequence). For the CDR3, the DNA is TGCAGTGCTAGAGTAGTCGGGGAGGGGTTCTTC. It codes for CSARVVGEGFF.

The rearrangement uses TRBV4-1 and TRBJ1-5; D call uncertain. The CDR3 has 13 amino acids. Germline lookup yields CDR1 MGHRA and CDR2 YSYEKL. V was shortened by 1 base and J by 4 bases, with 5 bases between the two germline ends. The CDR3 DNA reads TGCGCCAGCAGCCAAGTAGGGAATCAGCCCCAGCATTTT. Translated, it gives CASSQVGNQPQHF.

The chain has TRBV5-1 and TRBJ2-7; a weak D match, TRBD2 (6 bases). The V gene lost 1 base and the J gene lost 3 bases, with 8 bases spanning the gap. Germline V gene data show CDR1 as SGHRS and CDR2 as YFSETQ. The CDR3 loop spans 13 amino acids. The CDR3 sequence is CASSLSSGYEQYF. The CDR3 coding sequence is TGCGCCAGCAGCTTGAGTAGCGGCTACGAGCAGTACTTC.

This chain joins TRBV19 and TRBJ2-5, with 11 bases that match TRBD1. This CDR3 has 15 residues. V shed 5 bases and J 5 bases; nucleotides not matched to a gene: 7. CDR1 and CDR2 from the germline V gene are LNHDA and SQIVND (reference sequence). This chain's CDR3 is CASSGRTGGAETQYF. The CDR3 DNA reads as TGTGCCAGTAGTGGACGGACAGGGGGCGCTGAGACCCAGTACTTC.

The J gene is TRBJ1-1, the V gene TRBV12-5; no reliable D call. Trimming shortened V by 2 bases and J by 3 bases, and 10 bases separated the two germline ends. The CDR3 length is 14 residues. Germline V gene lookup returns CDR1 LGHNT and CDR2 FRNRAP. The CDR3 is CASGLRQVDTEAFF. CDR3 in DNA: TGTGCTAGTGGTTTGAGGCAGGTAGACACTGAAGCTTTCTTT.

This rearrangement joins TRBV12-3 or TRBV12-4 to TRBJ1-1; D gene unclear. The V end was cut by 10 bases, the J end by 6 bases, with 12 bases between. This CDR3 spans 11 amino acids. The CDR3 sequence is CATKPGPEAFF. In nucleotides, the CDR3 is TGTGCCACCAAACCCGGGCCTGAAGCTTTCTTT.